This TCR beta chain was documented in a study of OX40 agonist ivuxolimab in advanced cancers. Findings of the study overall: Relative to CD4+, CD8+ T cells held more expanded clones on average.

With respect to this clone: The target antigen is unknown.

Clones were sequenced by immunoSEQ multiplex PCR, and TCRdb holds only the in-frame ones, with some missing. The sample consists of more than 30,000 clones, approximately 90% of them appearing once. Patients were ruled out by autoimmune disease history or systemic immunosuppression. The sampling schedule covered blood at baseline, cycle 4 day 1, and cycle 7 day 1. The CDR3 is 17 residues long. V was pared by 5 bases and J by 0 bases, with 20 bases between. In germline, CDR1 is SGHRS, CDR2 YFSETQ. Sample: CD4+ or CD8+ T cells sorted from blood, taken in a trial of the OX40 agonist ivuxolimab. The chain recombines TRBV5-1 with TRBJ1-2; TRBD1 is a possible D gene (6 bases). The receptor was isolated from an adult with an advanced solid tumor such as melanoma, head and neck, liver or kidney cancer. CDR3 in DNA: TGCGCCAGCAGTCCCGACGGGACAACAGTTTCTAACTATGGCTACACCTTC. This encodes CASSPDGTTVSNYGYTF. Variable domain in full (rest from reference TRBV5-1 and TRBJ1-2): KAGVTQTPRYLIKTRGQQVTLSCSPISGHRSVSWYQQTPGQGLQFLFEYFSETQRNKGNFPGRFSGRQFSNSRSEMNVSTLELGDSALYLCASSPDGTTVSNYGYTFGSGTRLTVV.